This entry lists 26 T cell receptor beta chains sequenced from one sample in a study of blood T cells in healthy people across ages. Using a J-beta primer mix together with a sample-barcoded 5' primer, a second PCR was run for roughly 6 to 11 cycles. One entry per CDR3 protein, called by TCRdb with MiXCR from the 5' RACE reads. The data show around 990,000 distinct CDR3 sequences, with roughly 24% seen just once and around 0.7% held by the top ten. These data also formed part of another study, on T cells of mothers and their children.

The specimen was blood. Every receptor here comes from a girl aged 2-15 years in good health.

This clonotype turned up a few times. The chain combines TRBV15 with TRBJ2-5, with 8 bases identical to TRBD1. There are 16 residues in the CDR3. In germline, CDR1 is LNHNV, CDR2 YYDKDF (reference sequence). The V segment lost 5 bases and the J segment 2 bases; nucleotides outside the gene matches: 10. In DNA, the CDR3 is TGTGCCACCAGCGGTATGACAGGGGCGATTCAAGAGACCCAGTACTTC. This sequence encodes CATSGMTGAIQETQYF.

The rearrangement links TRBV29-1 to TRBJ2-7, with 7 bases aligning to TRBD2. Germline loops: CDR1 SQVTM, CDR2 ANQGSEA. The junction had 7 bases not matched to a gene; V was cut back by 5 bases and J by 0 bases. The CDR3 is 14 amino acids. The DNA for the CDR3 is TGCAGCGTTTACGGGGGGTACAGCTCCTACGAGCAGTACTTC. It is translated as CSVYGGYSSYEQYF.

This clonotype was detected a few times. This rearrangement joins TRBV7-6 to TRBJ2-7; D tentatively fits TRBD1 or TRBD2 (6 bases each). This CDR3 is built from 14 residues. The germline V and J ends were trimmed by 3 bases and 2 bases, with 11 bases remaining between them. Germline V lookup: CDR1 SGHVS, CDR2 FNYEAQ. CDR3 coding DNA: TGTGCCAGCAGCTTGCAGGAGGGGGCCTACGAGCAGTACTTC. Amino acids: CASSLQEGAYEQYF. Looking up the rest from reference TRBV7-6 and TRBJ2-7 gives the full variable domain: GAGVSQSPRYKVTKRGQDVALRCDPISGHVSLYWYRQALGQGPEFLTYFNYEAQQDKSGLPNDRFSAERPEGSISTLTIQRTEQRDSAMYRCASSLQEGAYEQYFGPGTRLTVT.

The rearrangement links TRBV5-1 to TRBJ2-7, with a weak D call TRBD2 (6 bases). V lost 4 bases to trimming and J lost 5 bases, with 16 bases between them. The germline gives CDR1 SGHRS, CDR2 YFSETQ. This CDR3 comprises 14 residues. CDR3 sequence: CASSPGDLGNEQYF. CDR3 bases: TGCGCCAGCAGCCCCGGGGACTTAGGGAACGAGCAGTACTTC.

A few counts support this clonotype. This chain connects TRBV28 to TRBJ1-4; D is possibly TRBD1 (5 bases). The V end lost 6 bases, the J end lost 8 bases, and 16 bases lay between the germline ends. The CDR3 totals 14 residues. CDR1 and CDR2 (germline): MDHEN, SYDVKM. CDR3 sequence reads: CASRDSNRKEKLFF. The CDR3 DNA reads TGTGCCAGCAGAGACAGTAATCGGAAGGAAAAACTGTTTTTT. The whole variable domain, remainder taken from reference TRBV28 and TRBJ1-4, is DVKVTQSSRYLVKRTGEKVFLECVQDMDHENMFWYRQDPGLGLRLIYFSYDVKMKEKGDIPEGYSVSREKKERFSLILESASTNQTSMYLCASRDSNRKEKLFFGSGTQLSVL.

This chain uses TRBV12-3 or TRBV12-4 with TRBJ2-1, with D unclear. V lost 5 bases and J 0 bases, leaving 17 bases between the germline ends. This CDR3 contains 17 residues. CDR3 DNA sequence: TGTGCCAGCAGTCGCGACTGGGCCGACCCCTCCTACAATGAGCAGTTCTTC. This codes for CASSRDWADPSYNEQFF.

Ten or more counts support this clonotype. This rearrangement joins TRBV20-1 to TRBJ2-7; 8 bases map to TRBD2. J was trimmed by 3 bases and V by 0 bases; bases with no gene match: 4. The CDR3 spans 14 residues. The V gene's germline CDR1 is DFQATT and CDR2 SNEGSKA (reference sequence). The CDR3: CSARDRGGLYEQYF. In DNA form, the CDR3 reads TGCAGTGCTAGAGATCGGGGGGGCCTCTACGAGCAGTACTTC.

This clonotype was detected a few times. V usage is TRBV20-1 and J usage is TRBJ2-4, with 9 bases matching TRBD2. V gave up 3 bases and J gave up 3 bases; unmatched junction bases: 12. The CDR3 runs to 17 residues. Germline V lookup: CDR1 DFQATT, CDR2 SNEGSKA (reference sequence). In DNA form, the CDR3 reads TGCAGTGCTAGCTCTAGCGGGAAATTCCGGGGCAAAAACATTCAGTACTTC. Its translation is CSASSSGKFRGKNIQYF.

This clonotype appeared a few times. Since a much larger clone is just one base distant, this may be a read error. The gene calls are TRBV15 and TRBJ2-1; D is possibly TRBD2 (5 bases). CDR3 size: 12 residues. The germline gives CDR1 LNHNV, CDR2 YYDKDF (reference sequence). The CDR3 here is CATSRGAETQHF. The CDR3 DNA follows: TGTGCCACCAGCAGAGGAGCGGAGACCCAGCACTTC.

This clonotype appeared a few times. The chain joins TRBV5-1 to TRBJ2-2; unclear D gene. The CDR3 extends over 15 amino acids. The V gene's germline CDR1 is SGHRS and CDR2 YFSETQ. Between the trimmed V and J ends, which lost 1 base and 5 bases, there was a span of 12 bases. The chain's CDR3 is CASSLRVSGTGELFF. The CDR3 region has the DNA TGCGCCAGCAGCTTGAGGGTTTCGGGTACCGGGGAGCTGTTTTTT. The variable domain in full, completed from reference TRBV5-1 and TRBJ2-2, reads KAGVTQTPRYLIKTRGQQVTLSCSPISGHRSVSWYQQTPGQGLQFLFEYFSETQRNKGNFPGRFSGRQFSNSRSEMNVSTLELGDSALYLCASSLRVSGTGELFFGEGSRLTVL.

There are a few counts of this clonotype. The CDR3 bases are TGTGCCACCAGTGATTTGCCCGAGAATCAGCCCCAGCATTTT. Its translation: CATSDLPENQPQHF. This sequence joins TRBV24-1 and TRBJ1-5; D call uncertain. CDR1 is KGHDR, CDR2 SFDVKD, per germline. The CDR3 has 14 residues. V was cut by 0 bases and J by 4 bases, with 6 bases left in between.

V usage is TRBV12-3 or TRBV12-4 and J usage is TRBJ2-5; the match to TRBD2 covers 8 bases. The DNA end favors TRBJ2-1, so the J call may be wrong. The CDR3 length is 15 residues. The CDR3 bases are TGTGCCAGCAGCTCCGGACTAGCCCCTACTCCTGAGCAGTTCTTC. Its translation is CASSSGLAPTPEQFF.

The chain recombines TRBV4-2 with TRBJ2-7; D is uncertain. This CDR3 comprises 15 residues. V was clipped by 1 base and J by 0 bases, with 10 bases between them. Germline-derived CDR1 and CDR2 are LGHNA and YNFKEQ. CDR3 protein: CASSQGDGGSYEQYF. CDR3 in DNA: TGTGCCAGCAGCCAAGGAGACGGCGGCTCCTACGAGCAGTACTTC.

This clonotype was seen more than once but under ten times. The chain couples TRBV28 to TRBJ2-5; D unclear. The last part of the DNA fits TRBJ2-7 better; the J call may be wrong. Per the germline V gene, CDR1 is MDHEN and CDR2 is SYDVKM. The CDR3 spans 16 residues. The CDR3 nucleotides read TGTGCCAGCAGTTCCCCGACTGGAAAGTTCACCTACGAGCAGTACTTC. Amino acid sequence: CASSSPTGKFTYEQYF.

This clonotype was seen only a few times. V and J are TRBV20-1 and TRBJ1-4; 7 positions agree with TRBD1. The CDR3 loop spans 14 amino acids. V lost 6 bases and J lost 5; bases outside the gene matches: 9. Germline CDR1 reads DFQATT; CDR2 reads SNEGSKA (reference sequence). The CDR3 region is CSASLQGTNEKLFF. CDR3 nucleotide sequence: TGCAGTGCCAGTTTACAGGGGACGAATGAAAAACTGTTTTTT.

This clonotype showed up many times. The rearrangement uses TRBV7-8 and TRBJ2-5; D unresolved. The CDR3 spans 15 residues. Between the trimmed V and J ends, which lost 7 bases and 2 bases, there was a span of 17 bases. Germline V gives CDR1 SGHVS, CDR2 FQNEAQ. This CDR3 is CASTLHPGSQETQYF. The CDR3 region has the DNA TGTGCCAGCACCCTCCACCCGGGCAGTCAAGAGACCCAGTACTTC.

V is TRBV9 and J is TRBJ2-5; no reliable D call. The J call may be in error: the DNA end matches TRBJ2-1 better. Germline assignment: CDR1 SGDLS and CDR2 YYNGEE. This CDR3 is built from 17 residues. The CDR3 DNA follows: TGTGCCAGCGGTGTTTCTGCGATCGATGGCCTCTACAATGAGCAGTTCTTC. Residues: CASGVSAIDGLYNEQFF.

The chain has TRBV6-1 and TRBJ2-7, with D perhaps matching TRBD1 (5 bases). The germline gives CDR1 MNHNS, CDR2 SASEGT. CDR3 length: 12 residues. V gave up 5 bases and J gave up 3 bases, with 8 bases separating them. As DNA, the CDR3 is TGTGCCAGCAGTTTACAGGACTACGAGCAGTACTTC. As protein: CASSLQDYEQYF.

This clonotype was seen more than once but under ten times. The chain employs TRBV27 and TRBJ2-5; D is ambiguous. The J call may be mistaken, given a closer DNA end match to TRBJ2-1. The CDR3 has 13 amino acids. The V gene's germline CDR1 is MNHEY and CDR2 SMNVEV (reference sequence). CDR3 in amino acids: CASSLWAYNEQFF. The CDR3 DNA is TGTGCCAGCAGTTTATGGGCTTACAATGAGCAGTTCTTC.

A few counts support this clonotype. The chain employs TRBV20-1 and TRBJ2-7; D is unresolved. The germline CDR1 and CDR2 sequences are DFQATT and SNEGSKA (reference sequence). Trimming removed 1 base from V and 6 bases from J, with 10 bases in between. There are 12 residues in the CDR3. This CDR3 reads CSARAIDPEQYF. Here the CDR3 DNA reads TGCAGTGCTAGAGCCATTGACCCCGAGCAGTACTTC.

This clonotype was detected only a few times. CDR3 DNA sequence: TGCAGTGCTCCCGTCCCCGGACTAGCGGGATATACGCAGTATTTT. Translating gives CSAPVPGLAGYTQYF. The rearrangement uses TRBV20-1 and TRBJ2-3; 12 bases are a match to TRBD2. Germline CDR1 DFQATT, CDR2 SNEGSKA (reference sequence). With 5 bases clipped from V and 7 bases from J, the junction kept 10 bases outside the gene matches. CDR3 length: 15 amino acids.

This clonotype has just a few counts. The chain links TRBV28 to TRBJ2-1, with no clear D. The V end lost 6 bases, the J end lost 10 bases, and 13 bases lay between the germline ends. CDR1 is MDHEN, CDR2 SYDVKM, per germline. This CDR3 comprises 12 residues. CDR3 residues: CASSTRVDEQFF. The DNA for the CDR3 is TGTGCCAGCAGCACACGGGTAGACGAGCAGTTCTTC.

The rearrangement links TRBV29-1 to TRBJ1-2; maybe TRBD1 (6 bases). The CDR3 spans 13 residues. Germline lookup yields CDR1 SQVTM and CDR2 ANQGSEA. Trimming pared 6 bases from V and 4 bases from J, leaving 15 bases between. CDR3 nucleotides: TGCAGCGTCGCCGACAGGAGAGTCTATGGCTACACCTTC. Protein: CSVADRRVYGYTF.

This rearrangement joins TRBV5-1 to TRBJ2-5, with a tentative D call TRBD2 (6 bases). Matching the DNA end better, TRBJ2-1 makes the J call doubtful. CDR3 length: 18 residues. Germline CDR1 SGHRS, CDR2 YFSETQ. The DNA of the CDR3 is TGCGCCAGCAGCTCGGGACTGTCGCCGGCCGTACTACCCAATGAGCAGTTCTTC. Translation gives CASSSGLSPAVLPNEQFF.

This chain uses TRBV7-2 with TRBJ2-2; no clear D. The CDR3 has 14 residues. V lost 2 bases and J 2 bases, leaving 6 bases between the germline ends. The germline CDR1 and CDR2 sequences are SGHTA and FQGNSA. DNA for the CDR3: TGTGCCAGCAGCTTACCACTTAACACCGGGGAGCTGTTTTTT. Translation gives CASSLPLNTGELFF.

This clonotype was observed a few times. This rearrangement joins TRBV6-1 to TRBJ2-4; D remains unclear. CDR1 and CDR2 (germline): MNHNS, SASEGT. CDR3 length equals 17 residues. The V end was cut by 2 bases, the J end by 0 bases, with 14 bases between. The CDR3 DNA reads TGTGCCAGCAGTGAATCCCCCTCGCAGTTAGCCAAAAACATTCAGTACTTC. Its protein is CASSESPSQLAKNIQYF.